This TCR beta chain was identified during a study of shared T cell receptors in the human thymus. This clone has only one observation. Produced via immunoSEQ multiplex PCR; TCRdb's table is partial and in-frame only. Among hundreds of thousands of clones, approximately 89% were seen once, and the ten largest hold just under 0.0095%. These same data were also listed under a study on human thymus T cells. From that paper: Thymic and blood repertoires seemed to show skewed V and J gene use.

This TCR derives from a boy younger than two with a congenital heart defect. Sequenced input: thymocytes.

CDR3 sequence (DNA): TGCGCCAGCTACGATCCGGGACACGAGAGTGAAGCTTTCTTT. Translated, it gives CASYDPGHESEAFF. The chain recombines TRBV5-1 with TRBJ1-1, with D possibly TRBD1 on 6 matching bases. Germline loops: CDR1 SGHRS, CDR2 YFSETQ. The CDR3 spans 14 residues. V was cut by 7 bases and J by 7 bases, with 20 bases left in between.